A single sample is the source of the 2 T cell receptor beta chains below, sequenced in a study of early T cells in non-severe SARS-CoV-2 infection. One entry per CDR3 protein, called by TCRdb with MiXCR from the 5' RACE reads. The sample consists of roughly 67,000 distinct CDR3 sequences, 11% of them appearing once. Material for sequencing was whole blood. These receptor sequences come from an adult who was a healthcare worker with PCR-confirmed SARS-CoV-2 infection or an uninfected control (not recorded which).

The chain carries TRBV3-1 and TRBJ1-2; a weak D match, TRBD1 (5 bases). CDR1 and CDR2 (germline): LGHDT, YNNKEL (reference sequence). V lost 6 bases and J lost 4, with 9 bases in between. This CDR3 is built from 12 residues. This CDR3 reads CASRGDRYGYTF. The CDR3 DNA sequence: TGTGCCAGCAGGGGGGACCGCTATGGCTACACCTTC. The whole variable domain, remainder taken from reference TRBV3-1 and TRBJ1-2, is DTAVSQTPKYLVTQMGNDKSIKCEQNLGHDTMYWYKQDSKKFLKIMFSYNNKELIINETVPNRFSPKSPDKAHLNLHINSLELGDSAVYFCASRGDRYGYTFGSGTRLTVV.

CDR3 DNA: TGCAGCGTTGTTACTAGCGGGAGACTCAATGAGCAGTTCTTC. Residues: CSVVTSGRLNEQFF. V usage is TRBV29-1 and J usage is TRBJ2-1; TRBD2 matches 11 bases. The ends lost 4 bases at V and 6 bases at J; junction bases unmatched: 5. CDR1 and CDR2 (germline): SQVTM, ANQGSEA. The CDR3 is 14 amino acids.